These T cell receptor beta chains were read from a single sample in a study of T-cell reconstitution after alpha-beta-depleted transplantation in children. TCRdb itself ran the PCR reads through MiXCR, one entry per CDR3 protein. This repertoire shows hundreds of thousands of distinct CDR3 sequences, 30% to 35% found once; its top ten account for around 2.4%. The sample in question was PBMCs from the stem cell graft donor, obtained from the stem cell graft. The receptor set was obtained from a human donor who donated a stem cell graft to a child with aplastic anemia. Each CDR3 is given without its conserved first and last residue.

J gene | V gene | CDR3 protein
TRBJ2-4 | TRBV12-3/TRBV12-4 | ASSFTGDIQY
TRBJ1-6 | TRBV4-3 | ASSQGSPGRNSPLH
TRBJ2-2 | TRBV4-3 | ASSQGPRGPGGELF
TRBJ2-1 | TRBV2 | ASSDPSGSNEQF
TRBJ1-5 | TRBV27 | ASSYRGRSNQPQH
TRBJ2-1 | TRBV9 | ASSVVSSGAVNEQF
TRBJ2-1 | TRBV20-1 | SAASADYNEQF
TRBJ1-2 | TRBV5-1 | ASTDGQGGFYGGYT
TRBJ2-1 | TRBV6-7 | ASTPREGTNNEQF
TRBJ1-5 | TRBV12-3/TRBV12-4 | ASSLTGGQPQH
TRBJ2-1 | TRBV11-2 | ASSLQLADNNEQF
TRBJ2-2 | TRBV7-8 | ASTWGANTGELF
TRBJ2-1 | TRBV18 | ASSPNLAQGAYEQF
TRBJ1-6 | TRBV3-1 | ASSLTVKNSPLH
TRBJ2-2 | TRBV9 | ASSEGQLGETGELF
TRBJ1-1 | TRBV19 | ASNGATFGTEAF
TRBJ2-1 | TRBV7-2 | ASSLAGTAYNEQF
TRBJ2-2 | TRBV20-1 | SALNRGGNTGELF
TRBJ2-1 | TRBV20-1 | SARAKWQIEQF
TRBJ2-5 | TRBV12-3/TRBV12-4 | ASTSTGVELGETQY
TRBJ2-1 | TRBV12-3/TRBV12-4 | ASRTEGRRFGEQF
TRBJ1-5 | TRBV20-1 | SARDGPYNQPQH
TRBJ1-3 | TRBV20-1 | SARAPDGVRSTIY
TRBJ1-3 | TRBV20-1 | SASRRGLYGNTIY
TRBJ1-1 | TRBV5-1 | ASSTSRTNTEAF
TRBJ2-1 | TRBV5-1 | ASSFGGGYNEQF
TRBJ2-7 | TRBV28 | ASTINRLGSYEQY
TRBJ1-1 | TRBV29-1 | SVVWGSGSTEAF
TRBJ1-4 | TRBV12-3/TRBV12-4 | ASSDRVGEKLF
TRBJ1-1 | TRBV6-2/TRBV6-3 | ASSLLQGGQNTEAF
TRBJ2-7 | TRBV18 | ASTTSGSRFNEQY
TRBJ2-5 | TRBV9 | ASSVEPLAGFYQETQY
TRBJ1-4 | TRBV5-1 | ASSVTGSNEKLF
TRBJ1-1 | TRBV18 | ASSPRTGVMNTEAF
TRBJ2-7 | TRBV6-1 | ATQNRGTGIHEQY
TRBJ1-5 | TRBV7-9 | ASSLTWDADSNQPQH
TRBJ2-7 | TRBV5-4 | ASSRGLAGTRNEQY
TRBJ2-1 | TRBV9 | ASSPGLATGIEQF
TRBJ1-1 | TRBV30 | AWSLRVAAF
TRBJ2-5 | TRBV29-1 | SVGSSGTSGTQRSMEETQY
TRBJ2-1 | TRBV5-1 | ASSSGTSGSNEQF
TRBJ2-3 | TRBV20-1 | SARETGLSTDTQY
TRBJ2-3 | TRBV6-1 | ASSSRGPSTDTQY
TRBJ2-5 | TRBV7-9 | ASSVAGRGQETQY
TRBJ1-5 | TRBV5-1 | ASSPGTGEYSNQPQH
TRBJ2-2 | TRBV12-3/TRBV12-4 | ASSRTSGPPGELF
TRBJ1-1 | TRBV7-9 | ASSSDEHTEAF
TRBJ1-1 | TRBV10-1 | ASSEMSGGVNTEAF
TRBJ2-4 | TRBV5-1 | ASSYSSQSDKNIQY
TRBJ2-7 | TRBV28 | ASSLAQGFEQY
TRBJ2-1 | TRBV12-1 | ASRFEEF
TRBJ2-1 | TRBV7-9 | ASSLRVGTSGSNEQF
TRBJ2-3 | TRBV7-2 | ASSLEAAVADTQY
TRBJ1-4 | TRBV20-1 | SFLTGTGEEKLF
TRBJ2-1 | TRBV20-1 | SAPGQRNNEQF
TRBJ1-5 | TRBV12-3/TRBV12-4 | ASIPGGQGAGNQPQH
TRBJ2-4 | TRBV5-4 | ASSGRDRENIQY
TRBJ2-7 | TRBV7-9 | ASSVTQDGPYEQY
TRBJ1-1 | TRBV12-3/TRBV12-4 | ASRTPGQRTEAF